This T cell receptor (beta chain) was obtained from a study of T cells after yellow fever vaccination. At the level of the study: Any fraction with a low cell number was prepared using SMART-Seq v4 Ultra Low Input. The study's findings and limits: Primary-vaccination clones mostly resurfaced post-booster (around 95% CD4, more than 85% CD8).

As TCR cDNA was made by 5'RACE template switching, a universal primer site and UMIs were added. Each CDR3 protein is one row after TCRdb ran MiXCR on the 5' RACE reads. The profile shows about 130,000 distinct CDR3 sequences, about 7% of them singletons. This clonotype has a count of ten or more. Its antigen remains unknown. CDR1 SGHTA and CDR2 FQGNSA come from the germline V gene. This CDR3 spans 13 amino acids. Deletions cut 3 bases from V and 5 bases from J, with 10 bases between. The genes are TRBV7-2 and TRBJ1-2, with a possible D match to TRBD1 (5 bases). This TCR was recovered from a man aged 30-40 years who received the YFV17D yellow fever vaccine. Source: CD4+ T cells sorted from PBMCs, taken 10 days after the yellow fever booster vaccination. The CDR3 loop is CASSLTGLYGYTF. The CDR3 DNA follows: TGTGCCAGCAGCTTGACGGGGCTTTATGGCTACACCTTC.